This record concerns one T cell receptor beta chain sequence. The sample originates from a study of blood T cell repertoires in COVID-19. Study-wide context: Sites across the United States, Italy and Spain contributed samples from acute and convalescent COVID-19. From T cells, B-cell-depleted T cells, or PBMCs came the material, which was cDNA or gDNA.

In the original analysis: Reference gene primer amplification in the assay estimated nucleated cell counts. Data came from immunoSEQ multiplex PCR; TCRdb stores just in-frame clones and leaves some out. That table furnishes V, J and clone size, whereas the DNA furnished D and trimming. Of some 220,000 clones listed, around four fifths are singletons. Germline CDR1 reads SGHAT; CDR2 reads FQDESV (reference sequence). Trimming cost V 1 base and J 5 bases, with 8 bases left between them. The CDR3 covers 13 residues. The J gene is TRBJ2-5, the V gene TRBV11-1; D perhaps matches TRBD1 (5 bases). This TCR was sampled from a woman aged 60-75 years who had recovered from COVID-19. Specimen: peripheral blood. The CDR3 region has the DNA TGTGCCAGCAGCTTAGGGGGCTCGGAGACCCAGTACTTC. Its translation is CASSLGGSETQYF.